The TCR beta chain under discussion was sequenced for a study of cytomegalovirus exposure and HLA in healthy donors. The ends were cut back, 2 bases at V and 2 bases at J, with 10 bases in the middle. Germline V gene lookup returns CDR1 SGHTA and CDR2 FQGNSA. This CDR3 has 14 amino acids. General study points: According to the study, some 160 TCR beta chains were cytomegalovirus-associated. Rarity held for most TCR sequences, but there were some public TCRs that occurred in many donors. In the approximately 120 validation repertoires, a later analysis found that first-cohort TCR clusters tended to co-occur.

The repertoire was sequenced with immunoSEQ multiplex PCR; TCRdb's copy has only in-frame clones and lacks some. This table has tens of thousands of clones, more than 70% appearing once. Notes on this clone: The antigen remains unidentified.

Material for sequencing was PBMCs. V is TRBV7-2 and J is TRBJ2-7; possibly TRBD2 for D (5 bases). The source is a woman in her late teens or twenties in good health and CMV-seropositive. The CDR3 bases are TGTGCCAGCAGCTTAAAACTAGAAGCCTACGAGCAGTACTTC. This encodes CASSLKLEAYEQYF. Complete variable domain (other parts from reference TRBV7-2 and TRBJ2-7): GAGVSQSPSNKVTEKGKDVELRCDPISGHTALYWYRQSLGQGLEFLIYFQGNSAPDKSGLPSDRFSAERTGGSVSTLTIQRTQQEDSAVYLCASSLKLEAYEQYFGPGTRLTVT.